This TCR beta chain was observed in a study of cytomegalovirus exposure and HLA in healthy donors. Study observations and caveats: Investigators reported fewer than 200 TCR beta chains as tied to cytomegalovirus. Cytomegalovirus status was reportedly diagnosed by the classifier with high sensitivity and specificity.

This clone has a single count. Its antigen remains unidentified. Sequencing used immunoSEQ multiplex PCR; TCRdb keeps in-frame clones, though not all of them. This table has about 120,000 clones, 89% appearing once. Germline lookup yields CDR1 SGHAT and CDR2 FQNNGV. Unmatched junction bases numbered 13, after V lost 0 bases and J lost 4 bases. This CDR3 contains 19 residues. The V call is TRBV11-2, the J call TRBJ2-1; 9 nucleotides line up with TRBD1. The TCR sequence derives from a woman in her late teens or twenties in good health and CMV-seronegative. Material: PBMCs. In nucleotides, the CDR3 is TGTGCCAGCAGCTTAGAAAGGACAGGGGATCTTGGGCTATACAATGAGCAGTTCTTC. Translation gives CASSLERTGDLGLYNEQFF.